This T cell receptor (beta chain) was recovered during a study of cytomegalovirus exposure and HLA in healthy donors. 60 Vbeta and 13 Jbeta primers were used in PCR. The method was immunoSEQ multiplex PCR; TCRdb's version includes in-frame clones alone and lacks a portion of them. The sample records 75,000 to 90,000 clones, more than 50% being singletons. With 4 bases removed from V and 5 bases from J, the gap between germline ends came to 7 bases. Looked up from germline, CDR1 is DFQATT and CDR2 is SNEGSKA (reference sequence). CDR3 size: 11 residues. Findings of the study overall: It was reported that TCR beta sequences correctly inferred the HLA-A and HLA-B alleles for most subjects. CMV serostatus alone was available as immune exposure information. Rare sequences made up most TCRs, while some public TCRs were found in many donors.

With regard to this clone: Antigen: not known.

Sequences were obtained from PBMCs. The TCR comes from a middle-aged woman in good health and CMV-seropositive. The chain combines TRBV20-1 with TRBJ2-3; D call uncertain. CDR3 sequence (DNA): TGCAGTGCTAATGCCGGAGATACGCAGTATTTT. Protein: CSANAGDTQYF.